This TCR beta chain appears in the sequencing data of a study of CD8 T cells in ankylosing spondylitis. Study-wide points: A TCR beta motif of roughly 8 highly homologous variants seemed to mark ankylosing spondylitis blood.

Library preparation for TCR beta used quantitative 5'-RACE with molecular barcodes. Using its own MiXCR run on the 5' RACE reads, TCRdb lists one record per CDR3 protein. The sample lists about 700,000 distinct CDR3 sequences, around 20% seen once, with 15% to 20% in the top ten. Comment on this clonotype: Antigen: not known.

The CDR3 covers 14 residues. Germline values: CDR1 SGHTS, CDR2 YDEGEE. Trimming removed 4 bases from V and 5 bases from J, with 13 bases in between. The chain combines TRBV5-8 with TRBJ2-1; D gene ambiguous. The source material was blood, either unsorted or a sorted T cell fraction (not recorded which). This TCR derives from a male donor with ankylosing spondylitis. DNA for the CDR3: TGTGCCAGCAGCCCGAGGTTAAGACACAATGAGCAGTTCTTC. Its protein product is CASSPRLRHNEQFF.